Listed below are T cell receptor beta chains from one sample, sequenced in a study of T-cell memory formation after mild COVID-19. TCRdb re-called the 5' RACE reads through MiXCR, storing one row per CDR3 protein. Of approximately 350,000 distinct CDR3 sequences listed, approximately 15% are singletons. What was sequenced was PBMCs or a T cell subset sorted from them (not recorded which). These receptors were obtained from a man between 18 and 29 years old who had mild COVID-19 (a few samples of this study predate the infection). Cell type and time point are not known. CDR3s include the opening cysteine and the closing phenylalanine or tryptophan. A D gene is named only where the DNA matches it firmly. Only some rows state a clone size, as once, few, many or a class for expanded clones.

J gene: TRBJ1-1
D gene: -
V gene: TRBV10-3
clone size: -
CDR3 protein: CAIKGTGGNEAFF
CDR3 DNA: TGTGCCATAAAGGGAACAGGCGGGAATGAAGCTTTCTTT

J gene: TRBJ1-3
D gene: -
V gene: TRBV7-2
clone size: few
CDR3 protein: CASSLLTSGNTIYF
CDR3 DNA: TGTGCCAGCAGCTTATTAACCTCTGGAAACACCATATATTTT

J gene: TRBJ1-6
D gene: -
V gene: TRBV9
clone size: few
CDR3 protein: CASSVEGYNSPLHF
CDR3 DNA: TGTGCCAGCAGCGTAGAAGGGTATAATTCACCCCTCCACTTT

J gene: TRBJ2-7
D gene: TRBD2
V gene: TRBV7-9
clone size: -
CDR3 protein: CASSGGLLNGEQYF
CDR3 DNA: TGTGCCAGCAGCGGGGGACTACTTAACGGCGAGCAGTACTTC

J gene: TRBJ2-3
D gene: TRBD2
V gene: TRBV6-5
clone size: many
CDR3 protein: CASSYSIPTSGGLTDTQYF
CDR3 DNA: TGTGCCAGCAGTTACTCGATCCCCACTAGCGGGGGCCTCACAGATACGCAGTATTTT

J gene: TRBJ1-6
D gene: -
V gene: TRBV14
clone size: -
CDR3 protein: CASSRGGATYNSPLHF
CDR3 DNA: TGTGCCAGCAGTCGAGGGGGGGCAACTTATAATTCACCCCTCCACTTT

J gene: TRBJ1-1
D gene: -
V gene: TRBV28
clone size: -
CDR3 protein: CASSLFPGFGSHRAFF
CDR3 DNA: TGTGCCAGCAGTTTGTTCCCAGGGTTTGGGTCCCATCGAGCTTTCTTT

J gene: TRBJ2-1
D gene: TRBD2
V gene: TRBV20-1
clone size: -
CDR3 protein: CSASSSGESITNEQFF
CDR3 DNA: TGCAGTGCTAGTTCTAGCGGGGAATCGATTACCAATGAGCAGTTCTTC

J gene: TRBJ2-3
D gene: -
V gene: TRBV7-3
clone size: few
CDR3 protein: CASSLLSRTKTSTDTQYF
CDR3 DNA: TGTGCCAGCAGCTTACTGTCCAGGACTAAAACTAGCACAGATACGCAGTATTTT

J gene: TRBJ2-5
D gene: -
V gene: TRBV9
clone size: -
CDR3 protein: CASSVGNRGQETQYF
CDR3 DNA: TGTGCCAGCAGCGTAGGAAATCGGGGACAAGAGACCCAGTACTTC

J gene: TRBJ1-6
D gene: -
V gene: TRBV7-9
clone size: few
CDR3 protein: CASSGGAGLSNSPLHF
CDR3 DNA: TGTGCCAGCAGCGGAGGGGCAGGACTTTCTAATTCACCCCTCCACTTT

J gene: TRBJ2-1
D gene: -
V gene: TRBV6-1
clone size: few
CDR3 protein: CASSEFAGSSYNEQFF
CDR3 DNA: TGTGCCAGCAGTGAATTCGCAGGTAGCTCCTACAATGAGCAGTTCTTC

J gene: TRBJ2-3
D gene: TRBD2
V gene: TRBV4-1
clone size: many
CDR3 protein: CASSPEGLAVDTQYF
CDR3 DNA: TGCGCCAGCAGCCCGGAGGGACTAGCGGTCGATACGCAGTATTTT

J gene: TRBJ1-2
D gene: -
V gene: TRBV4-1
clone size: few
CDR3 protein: CASSPSFANYGYTF
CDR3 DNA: TGCGCCAGCAGCCCATCCTTCGCGAACTATGGCTACACCTTC

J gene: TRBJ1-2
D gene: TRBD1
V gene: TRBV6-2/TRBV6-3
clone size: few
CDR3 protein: CASSWDSDYGYTF
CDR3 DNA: TGTGCCAGCAGCTGGGACAGTGACTATGGCTACACCTTC

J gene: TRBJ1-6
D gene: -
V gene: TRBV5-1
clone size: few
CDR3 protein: CASRPTLGPNSPLHF
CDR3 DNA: TGCGCCAGCAGGCCGACCCTGGGCCCGAATTCACCCCTCCACTTT

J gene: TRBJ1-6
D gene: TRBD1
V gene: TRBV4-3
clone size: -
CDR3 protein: CASSQELWDRGSPLHF
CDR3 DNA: TGCGCCAGCAGCCAAGAGCTTTGGGACAGGGGCTCACCCCTCCACTTT

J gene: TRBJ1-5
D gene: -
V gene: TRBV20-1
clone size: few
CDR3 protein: CSARDGLRPQHF
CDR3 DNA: TGCAGCGCTAGGGACGGCCTTCGGCCCCAGCATTTT

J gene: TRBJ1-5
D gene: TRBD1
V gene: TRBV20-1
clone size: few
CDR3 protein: CSAADRGSQPQHF
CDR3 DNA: TGCAGTGCCGCAGACAGGGGATCTCAGCCCCAGCATTTT

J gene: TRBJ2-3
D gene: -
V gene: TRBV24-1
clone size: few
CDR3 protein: CATAQGTDTQYF
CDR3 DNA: TGTGCCACGGCACAGGGCACAGATACGCAGTATTTT

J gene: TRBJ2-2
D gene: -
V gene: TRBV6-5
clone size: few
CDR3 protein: CASSYGGPVELFF
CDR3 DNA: TGTGCCAGCAGTTATGGGGGGCCCGTGGAGCTGTTTTTT

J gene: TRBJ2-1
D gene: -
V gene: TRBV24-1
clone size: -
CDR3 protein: CATSEPSLSEQFF
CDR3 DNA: TGTGCCACCAGTGAACCCTCCCTGAGTGAGCAGTTCTTC

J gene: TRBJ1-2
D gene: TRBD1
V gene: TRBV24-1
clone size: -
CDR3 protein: CATSDTDAQGVYGYTF
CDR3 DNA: TGTGCCACCAGTGACACCGATGCACAGGGGGTCTATGGCTACACCTTC

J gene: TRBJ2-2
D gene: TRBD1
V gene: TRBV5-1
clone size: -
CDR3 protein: CASSSGAGQGDTGELFF
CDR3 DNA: TGCGCCAGCAGCTCGGGGGCCGGACAGGGGGACACCGGGGAGCTGTTTTTT

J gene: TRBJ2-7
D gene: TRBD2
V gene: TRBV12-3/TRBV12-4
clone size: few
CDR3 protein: CASTLAGASSYEQYF
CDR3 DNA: TGTGCCAGCACCCTAGCGGGGGCCTCCTCCTACGAGCAGTACTTC

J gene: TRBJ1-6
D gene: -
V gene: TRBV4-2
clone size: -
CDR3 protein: CASSYRGPDSPLHF
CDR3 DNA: TGTGCCAGCAGCTATCGTGGTCCGGATTCACCCCTCCACTTT

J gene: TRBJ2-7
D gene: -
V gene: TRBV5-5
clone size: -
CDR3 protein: CASSFSPGAMGYEQYF
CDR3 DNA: TGTGCCAGCAGCTTTAGTCCGGGGGCGATGGGCTACGAGCAGTACTTC

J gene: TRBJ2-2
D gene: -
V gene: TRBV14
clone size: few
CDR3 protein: CASSQNWGADTGELFF
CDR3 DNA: TGTGCCAGCAGCCAAAATTGGGGGGCTGACACCGGGGAGCTGTTTTTT

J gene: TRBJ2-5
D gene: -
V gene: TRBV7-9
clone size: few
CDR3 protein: CASSLFGGETQYF
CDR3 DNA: TGTGCCAGCAGTCTTTTCGGAGGAGAGACCCAGTACTTC

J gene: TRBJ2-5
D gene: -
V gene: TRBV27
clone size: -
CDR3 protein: CASSFDRIETQYF
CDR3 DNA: TGTGCCAGCAGTTTCGACAGGATAGAGACCCAGTACTTC

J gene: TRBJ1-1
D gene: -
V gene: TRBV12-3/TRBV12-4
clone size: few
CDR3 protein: CASSQAGGDRKAFF
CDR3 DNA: TGTGCCAGCAGCCAAGCAGGTGGAGACAGGAAAGCTTTCTTT